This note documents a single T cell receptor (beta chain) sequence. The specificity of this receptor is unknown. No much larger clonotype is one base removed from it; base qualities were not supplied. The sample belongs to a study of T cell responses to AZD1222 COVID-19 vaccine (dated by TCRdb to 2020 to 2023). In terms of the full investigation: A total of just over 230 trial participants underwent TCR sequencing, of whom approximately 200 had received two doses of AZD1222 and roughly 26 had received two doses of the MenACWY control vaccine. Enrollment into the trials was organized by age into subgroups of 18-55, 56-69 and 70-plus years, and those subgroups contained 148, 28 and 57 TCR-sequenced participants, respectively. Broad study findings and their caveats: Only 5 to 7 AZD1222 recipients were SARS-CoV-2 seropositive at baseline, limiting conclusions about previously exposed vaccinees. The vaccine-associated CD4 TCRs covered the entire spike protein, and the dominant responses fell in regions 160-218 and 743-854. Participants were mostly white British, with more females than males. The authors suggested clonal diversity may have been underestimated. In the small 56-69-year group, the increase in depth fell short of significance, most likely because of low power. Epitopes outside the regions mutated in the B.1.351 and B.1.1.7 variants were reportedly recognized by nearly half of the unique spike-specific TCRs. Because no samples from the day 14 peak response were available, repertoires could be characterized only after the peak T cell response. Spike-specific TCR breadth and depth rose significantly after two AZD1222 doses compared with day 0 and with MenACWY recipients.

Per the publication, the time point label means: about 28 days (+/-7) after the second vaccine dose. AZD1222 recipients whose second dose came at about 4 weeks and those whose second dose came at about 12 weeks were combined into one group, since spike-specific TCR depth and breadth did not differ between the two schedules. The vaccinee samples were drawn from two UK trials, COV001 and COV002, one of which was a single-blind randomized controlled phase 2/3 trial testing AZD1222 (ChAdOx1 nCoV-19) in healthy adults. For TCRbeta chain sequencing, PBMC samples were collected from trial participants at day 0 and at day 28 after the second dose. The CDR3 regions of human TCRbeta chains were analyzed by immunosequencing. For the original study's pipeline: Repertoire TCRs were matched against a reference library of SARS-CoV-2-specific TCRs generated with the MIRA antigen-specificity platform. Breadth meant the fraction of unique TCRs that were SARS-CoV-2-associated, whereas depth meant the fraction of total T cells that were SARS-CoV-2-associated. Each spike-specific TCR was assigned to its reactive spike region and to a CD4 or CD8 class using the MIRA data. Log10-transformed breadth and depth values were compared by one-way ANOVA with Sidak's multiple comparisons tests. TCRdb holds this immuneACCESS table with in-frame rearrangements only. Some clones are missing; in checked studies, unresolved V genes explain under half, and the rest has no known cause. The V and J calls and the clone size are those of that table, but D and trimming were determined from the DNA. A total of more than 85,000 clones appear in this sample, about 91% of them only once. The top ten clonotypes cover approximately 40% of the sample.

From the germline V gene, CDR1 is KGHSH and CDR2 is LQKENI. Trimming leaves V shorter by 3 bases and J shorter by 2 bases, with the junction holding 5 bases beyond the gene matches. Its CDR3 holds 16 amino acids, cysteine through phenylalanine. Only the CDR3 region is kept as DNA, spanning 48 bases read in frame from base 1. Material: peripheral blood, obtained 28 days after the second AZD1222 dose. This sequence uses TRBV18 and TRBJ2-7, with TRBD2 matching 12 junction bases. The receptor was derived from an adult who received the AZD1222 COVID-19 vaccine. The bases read TGTGCCAGCTCACCCCAAGGACTAGCGGGAACCTACGAGCAGTACTTC. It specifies CASSPQGLAGTYEQYF.